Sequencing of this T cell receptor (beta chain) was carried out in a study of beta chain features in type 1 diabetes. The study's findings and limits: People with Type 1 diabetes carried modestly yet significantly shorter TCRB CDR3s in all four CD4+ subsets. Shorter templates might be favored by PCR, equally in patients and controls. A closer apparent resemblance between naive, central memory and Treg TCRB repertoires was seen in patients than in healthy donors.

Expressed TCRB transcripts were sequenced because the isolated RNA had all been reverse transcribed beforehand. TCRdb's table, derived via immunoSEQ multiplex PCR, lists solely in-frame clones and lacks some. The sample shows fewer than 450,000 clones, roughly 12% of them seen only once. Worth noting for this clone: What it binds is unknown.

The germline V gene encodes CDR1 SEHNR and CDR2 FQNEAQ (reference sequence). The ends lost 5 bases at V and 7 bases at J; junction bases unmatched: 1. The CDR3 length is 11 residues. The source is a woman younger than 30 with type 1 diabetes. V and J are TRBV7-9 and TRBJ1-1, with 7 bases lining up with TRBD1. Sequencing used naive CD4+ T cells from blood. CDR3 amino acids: CASSRDSEAFF. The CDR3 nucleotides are TGTGCCAGCAGCCGGGACAGTGAAGCTTTCTTT.